These T cell receptor beta chains were read from a single sample in a study of blood T cells in healthy people across ages. TCRdb re-called the 5' RACE reads with MiXCR, one entry per CDR3 protein. The top ten hold 22% of the sample, which has about 800,000 distinct CDR3 sequences, roughly 60% seen once. Sequencing was performed on blood. These receptors came from a young man in good health. Both conserved end residues are part of each CDR3. Fields, in order: D gene, J gene, clone size, V gene, CDR3 DNA, CDR3 protein. The D gene is left open where the match is weak. Clone size, where shown, is once, few, many, or a class for clones that have expanded.

>NA|TRBJ1-1|NA|TRBV11-2
TGTGCCAGCAGGAGTACCACTGAAGCTTTCTTT
CASRSTTEAFF
>NA|TRBJ2-3|NA|TRBV20-1
TGCAGTGCTTCAAAAGGGGCAGATACGCAGTATTTT
CSASKGADTQYF
>NA|TRBJ2-5|NA|TRBV6-5
TGTGCCAGCAGTTACTCGGGTGTGGGGGCGGGAGAGACCCAGTACTTC
CASSYSGVGAGETQYF
>NA|TRBJ1-2|many|TRBV14
TGTGCCAGCAGCCAAGAACAGGAGAACTATGGCTACACCTTC
CASSQEQENYGYTF
>TRBD2|TRBJ2-1|NA|TRBV7-2
TGTGCCAGCAGCCGGGAGGTGGTAGACGGTGAGCAGTTCTTC
CASSREVVDGEQFF
>NA|TRBJ2-1|NA|TRBV5-1
TGCGCCAGCAGCTGCAGCGGAAATTCCTACAATGAGCAGTTCTTC
CASSCSGNSYNEQFF
>TRBD2|TRBJ2-5|few|TRBV7-6
TGTGCCAGCAGCCACCCCTCGGAGTCCGGGGGGCCGGGACTAGCGCAGAACAAAGAGACCCAGTACTTC
CASSHPSESGGPGLAQNKETQYF
>NA|TRBJ1-1|NA|TRBV12-3/TRBV12-4
TGTGCCAGCACCTGGACGGGGAACACTGAAGCTTTCTTT
CASTWTGNTEAFF
>NA|TRBJ2-1|NA|TRBV7-2
TGTGCCACACGGCGTGATCAAGCACCTTGGAATGAGCAGTTCTTC
CATRRDQAPWNEQFF
>NA|TRBJ2-2|NA|TRBV29-1
TGCAGCGTTGAAGATTTCTCCAACGGGGAGCTGTTTTTT
CSVEDFSNGELFF
>TRBD1|TRBJ2-7|NA|TRBV29-1
TGCAGCGCCAGGGGGATACTCTACGAGCAGTACTTC
CSARGILYEQYF
>NA|TRBJ2-2|NA|TRBV3-1
TGTGCCAGCACCTTCATTGGAGGAAACACCGGGGAGCTGTTTTTT
CASTFIGGNTGELFF
>TRBD2|TRBJ2-3|few|TRBV6-1
TGTGCCAGCACCGAATGGAGCGGGGGGGGCACAGATACGCAGTATTTT
CASTEWSGGGTDTQYF
>NA|TRBJ2-3|few|TRBV12-5
TGTGCTAGTGGTTTCCGAGGGACAGATACGCAGTATTTT
CASGFRGTDTQYF
>NA|TRBJ2-1|NA|TRBV11-3
TGTGCCAGCAGCCCTGGCTCGGGGGATTACAATGAGCAGTTCTTC
CASSPGSGDYNEQFF
>NA|TRBJ2-7|NA|TRBV18
TGTGCCAGCTCACCACTCGACGGTTTCGGGCGGTCCGAGCAGTACTTC
CASSPLDGFGRSEQYF
>TRBD2|TRBJ2-7|NA|TRBV7-2
TGTGCCAGCAGCTCCCAGACTAGCGGGGGGGCCTACGAGCAGTACTTC
CASSSQTSGGAYEQYF
>NA|TRBJ2-7|few|TRBV5-1
TGCGCCAGCAGCTTGCCTCTGGACGGCTACGAGCAGTACTTC
CASSLPLDGYEQYF
>NA|TRBJ2-7|NA|TRBV7-2
TGTGCCAGCAGTACGGGACTCGTTAATGAGCAGTACTTC
CASSTGLVNEQYF
>NA|TRBJ2-4|NA|TRBV20-1
TGCAGTGCTTCGCCGAGCGGGATGGGGGCCATTCAGTACTTC
CSASPSGMGAIQYF
>NA|TRBJ2-7|few|TRBV4-2
TGTGCCAGCAGCCCTACGTCAGGGACAATTTACGAGCAGTACTTC
CASSPTSGTIYEQYF
>TRBD1|TRBJ2-3|NA|TRBV27
TGTGCCAGCAGTTGGGACAGGGCCACAGATACGCAGTATTTT
CASSWDRATDTQYF
>TRBD1|TRBJ1-2|NA|TRBV28
TGTGCCAGCCAGGCGGGACAGGCATCTGATGGCTACACCTTC
CASQAGQASDGYTF
>NA|TRBJ2-7|NA|TRBV7-9
TGTGCCAGCAGCAGAGAGGGGTACGAGCAGTACTTC
CASSREGYEQYF
>NA|TRBJ2-1|NA|TRBV6-2/TRBV6-3
TGTGCCAGCAGTTACTCGATGAACTCCTACAATGAGCAGTTCTTC
CASSYSMNSYNEQFF
>TRBD1|TRBJ1-6|NA|TRBV27
TGTGCCAGCAGTGAGCGACAGGGGAGAAATTCACCCCTCCACTTT
CASSERQGRNSPLHF
>TRBD2|TRBJ2-1|NA|TRBV7-9
TGTGCCAGCAGCTTCCTAGCGGGAGGGGGGAGTGAGCAGTTCTTC
CASSFLAGGGSEQFF
>NA|TRBJ2-7|few|TRBV3-1
TGTGCCAGCAGCCATCCGGGCGGGGACTACGAGCAGTACTTC
CASSHPGGDYEQYF
>NA|TRBJ2-7|NA|TRBV7-6
TGTGCCAGCAGCGCGACCGAGTCCTACGAGCAGTACTTC
CASSATESYEQYF
>TRBD2|TRBJ2-7|few|TRBV7-2
TGTGCCAGCAGCTTAGAGGGAGATAGCGGGGTGGACTACGAGCAGTACTTC
CASSLEGDSGVDYEQYF
>TRBD2|TRBJ2-1|few|TRBV7-2
TGTGCCAGCAGCTCGACTAGCGGGCTCTACAATGAGCAGTTCTTC
CASSSTSGLYNEQFF
>NA|TRBJ2-7|NA|TRBV20-1
TGCAGTGCTACGGATATCGGCGGTCTCTCCTACGAGCAGTACTTC
CSATDIGGLSYEQYF
>TRBD2|TRBJ2-7|NA|TRBV20-1
TGCAGTGCCAGAACTCCTAGCGGGAGGGCCTACGAGCAGTACTTC
CSARTPSGRAYEQYF
>NA|TRBJ2-1|NA|TRBV6-6
TGTGCCAGCAGTCTACCCCCGGGGGAGGCTTACAATGAGCAGTTCTTC
CASSLPPGEAYNEQFF
>NA|TRBJ1-1|NA|TRBV7-8
TGTGCCAGCAGCTTAGAGAGGCAGGCTATAGTGAACACTGAAGCTTTCTTT
CASSLERQAIVNTEAFF
>NA|TRBJ1-1|NA|TRBV10-3
TGTGCCATCAGCGAAAACCCGGCAGGGAACACTGAAGCTTTCTTT
CAISENPAGNTEAFF
>NA|TRBJ1-2|once|TRBV6-5
TGTGCCAGCAGTTACTCTGGGCCCACCGGGGGGGCCTGGGCTTATGGCTACACCTTC
CASSYSGPTGGAWAYGYTF
>TRBD1|TRBJ2-7|NA|TRBV20-1
TGCAGTGCTAGGGACAGGGAACGGGTGGACGAGCAGTACTTC
CSARDRERVDEQYF
>TRBD2|TRBJ2-3|few|TRBV3-1
TGTGCCAGCAGCCCCAGAACTAGCGGGAGGGGCACAGATACGCAGTATTTT
CASSPRTSGRGTDTQYF
>NA|TRBJ2-1|NA|TRBV11-1
TGTGCCAGCAGCTTAGCTCGGGACAAGTACAATGAGCAGTTCTTC
CASSLARDKYNEQFF
>NA|TRBJ2-4|NA|TRBV7-2
TGTGCCAGCAGCTTAGGGACGTTGAAAAACATTCAGTACTTC
CASSLGTLKNIQYF
>TRBD2|TRBJ2-7|few|TRBV5-6
TGTGCCAGCGCACGCGGGGGGCCACCCTCCTACGAGCAGTACTTC
CASARGGPPSYEQYF
>NA|TRBJ1-5|NA|TRBV6-2/TRBV6-3
TGTGCCAGCAGGGAGGGAAATCAGCCCCAGCATTTT
CASREGNQPQHF
>NA|TRBJ2-5|NA|TRBV6-2/TRBV6-3
TGTGCCAGCAGGAGAGACAGGAACTCCTTCCAAGAGACCCAGTACTTC
CASRRDRNSFQETQYF
>NA|TRBJ1-1|NA|TRBV29-1
TGCAGCGTTGAAGGAGGGGCGGAAGCTTTCTTT
CSVEGGAEAFF